This TCR beta chain was captured by sequencing in a study of blood T cell repertoires in COVID-19 (TCRdb year 2020). A note on the overall study: Collaborator samples came from the United States, Italy and Spain and covered acute and convalescent phases of COVID-19. The material from the prospective study consisted of cDNA or gDNA derived from T cells, B-cell-depleted T cells, or PBMCs. Deeply sampled blood TCRbeta repertoires from subjects exposed to, actively infected with, or recovered from COVID-19 were included in the dataset. The repertoires were made available in a free public database intended to serve as a resource for research on the immune response to SARS-CoV-2. Samples were obtained from the ongoing ImmuneRACE study (first 160 participants) and from about 1,300 subjects provided by 6 global collaborators. Sample metadata almost always included a de-identified subject ID, COVID-19 status, age in years and sex. Where HLA class I and class II types were available, the types were taken from metadata supplied by the sample provider, not from assay-based typing. Points the paper makes about the study in general: The quantity of clinical and demographic metadata differed by source and by participant and was supplied without curation.

TCRbeta CDR3 regions were amplified from genomic DNA using the immunoSEQ Assay, a bias-controlled multiplex PCR. On the study's bioinformatics: Within the assay, amplification of reference gene primers was used to estimate how many nucleated cells each sample contained. To quantify the absolute abundance of each unique TCRbeta CDR3 rearrangement, sequence reads were collapsed and filtered. Productive Simpson clonality was computed per sample as the square root of Simpson's diversity index over productive rearrangements. TCRdb retrieved this table from immuneACCESS and kept in-frame rearrangements only. Not all clones are present; in checked studies, unresolved V genes account for under half, and no reason is known for the remainder. For V, J and clone size, that table is used; D and trimming come from the DNA. Recorded for this sample are about 300,000 clones; roughly 90% of them occurred a single time. Of the sample, under 3% falls within the top ten clones.

CDR1 is given as SGHRS and CDR2 as YFSETQ, both from the germline V gene. V is reduced by 0 bases and J by 0 bases, leaving a spacing of 13 bases between them. The CDR3 starts with the cysteine, ends with the phenylalanine, and has 17 residues. Only the CDR3 region is kept as DNA, spanning 51 bases read in frame from base 1. This clone came up a few times. What this receptor recognizes is not known. Base qualities are not provided; no much larger clone lies one nucleotide away. In the prospective study, participants were about 18 to 95 years old, resided in 20 to 30 geographic areas of the United States, and were enrolled through a virtual design. In the prospective study, participants were assigned to cohorts based on the clinical history participants reported in a screening survey and a study questionnaire. Exposed participants had been in contact, within 2 weeks of entering the study, with a person who had a PCR-confirmed or clinician-diagnosed case of COVID-19. In the prospective study, whole blood, serum and a nasopharyngeal or oropharyngeal swab were collected from each participant by mobile phlebotomists. Over a 2-month period, participants in the prospective study had the option of providing additional blood draws and questionnaires. Blood samples from the prospective study were shipped frozen or at room temperature prior to DNA extraction.

Material: PBMCs or T cells enriched from blood (not recorded which). The sequence joins TRBV5-1 to TRBJ1-3, with no confident D gene call. This clonotype was obtained from a woman between 45 and 60 years old who had been exposed to COVID-19. The bases are TGCGCCAGCAGCTTGGAGTCGGCAGGATACTCTGGAAACACCATATATTTT. It is translated as CASSLESAGYSGNTIYF.